The 17 T cell receptor beta chains presented below share a single source sample, sequenced in a study of identical twins. TCRdb independently ran MiXCR on the 5' RACE reads; one entry per CDR3 protein. The sample records around 140,000 distinct CDR3 sequences, around 3.5% being singletons. What was sequenced was memory T cells sorted from blood. The receptors come from a man aged 18 to 30 in good health.

The sample holds many counts of this clonotype. CDR3 region: CASSPSGAGTGELFF. CDR3 bases: TGCGCCAGCAGTCCCAGCGGGGCTGGCACCGGGGAGCTGTTTTTT. The V gene is TRBV5-1, the J gene TRBJ2-2, with 7 bases that match TRBD2. Germline V gene lookup returns CDR1 SGHRS and CDR2 YFSETQ. Trimming took 5 bases from V and 4 from J; bases not matched to a gene: 8. The CDR3 consists of 15 residues.

This clonotype was seen at least ten times. The chain joins TRBV12-5 to TRBJ2-2; 7 nucleotides align to TRBD1. Per germline, CDR1 LGHNT and CDR2 FRNRAP. CDR3 length: 16 amino acids. Trimming at V came to 4 bases and at J to 2 bases, leaving 7 bases not matched to a gene. The DNA for the CDR3 is TGTGCTAGTGGTTCCTCGAGGGGGCCAAACACCGGGGAGCTGTTTTTT. It encodes CASGSSRGPNTGELFF.

This clonotype was seen repeatedly, ten times or more. V usage is TRBV4-1 and J usage is TRBJ2-5; D uncertain. The CDR3 has 13 amino acids. Germline CDR1 reads MGHRA; CDR2 reads YSYEKL. The V gene lost 0 bases and the J gene lost 7 bases, with 9 bases spanning the gap. CDR3 sequence reads: CASSQDRAATQYF. DNA for the CDR3: TGCGCCAGCAGCCAAGACCGGGCGGCGACCCAGTACTTC.

This clonotype was counted ten times or more. V and J are TRBV11-2 and TRBJ2-3; D possibly corresponds to TRBD1 (6 bases). The CDR3 sequence is 15 residues long. V was shortened by 3 bases and J by 1 base, with 11 bases between the two germline ends. Germline CDR1 is SGHAT and CDR2 is FQNNGV. The CDR3 bases are TGTGCCAGCAGCTTCCAACAGGGACGCACAGATACGCAGTATTTT. This gives the protein CASSFQQGRTDTQYF.

This clonotype was detected many times. The chain uses TRBV5-1 and TRBJ2-3; D not certain. This CDR3 region has 12 residues. Looked up from germline, CDR1 is SGHRS and CDR2 is YFSETQ. Trimming took off 4 bases at V and 2 bases at J, with 5 bases between the two ends. CDR3: CASSRTTDTQYF. The CDR3 region has the DNA TGCGCCAGCAGCCGAACCACAGATACGCAGTATTTT. The variable domain in full, completed from reference TRBV5-1 and TRBJ2-3, reads KAGVTQTPRYLIKTRGQQVTLSCSPISGHRSVSWYQQTPGQGLQFLFEYFSETQRNKGNFPGRFSGRQFSNSRSEMNVSTLELGDSALYLCASSRTTDTQYFGPGTRLTVL.

This clonotype was counted at least ten times. The chain employs TRBV12-3 or TRBV12-4 and TRBJ2-1; 7 nucleotides line up with TRBD1. The V and J ends lost 4 bases and 7 bases, in that order; junction bases with no gene match: 4. CDR3 length: 13 residues. The CDR3 bases are TGTGCCAGCAGTTCCGGGACAGTTAATGAGCAGTTCTTC. Protein product: CASSSGTVNEQFF.

In its sample, this clonotype was seen many times. This chain joins TRBV27 and TRBJ1-5; D is ambiguous. V was shortened by 2 bases and J by 0 bases, with 5 bases between the two germline ends. Germline loops: CDR1 MNHEY, CDR2 SMNVEV (reference sequence). The CDR3 contains 14 residues. The CDR3 reads CASSLLASNQPQHF. Written as DNA, the CDR3 is TGTGCCAGCAGTTTACTGGCTAGCAATCAGCCCCAGCATTTT.

The rearrangement uses TRBV27 and TRBJ2-3; no clear D gene. The germline V gene encodes CDR1 MNHEY and CDR2 SMNVEV (reference sequence). Trimming removed 6 bases from V and 2 bases from J, with 15 bases in between. This CDR3 has 15 residues. The CDR3 DNA sequence: TGTGCCAGCAGACCAACAACCACCTACACAGATACGCAGTATTTT. As protein: CASRPTTTYTDTQYF.

This clonotype was observed many times. V and J are TRBV12-3 or TRBV12-4 and TRBJ1-1; D call uncertain. V gave up 3 bases and J gave up 2 bases, with 7 bases separating them. The CDR3 is 13 residues long. Here the CDR3 reads CASSFVSNTEAFF. The CDR3 nucleotides read TGTGCCAGCAGTTTCGTAAGTAACACTGAAGCTTTCTTT.

This clonotype has at least ten counts. This sequence joins TRBV20-1 and TRBJ2-1; 12 positions agree with TRBD2. Germline V gene data show CDR1 as DFQATT and CDR2 as SNEGSKA (reference sequence). The CDR3 loop spans 18 amino acids. V was clipped by 6 bases and J by 1 base; unmatched bases: 13. For the CDR3, the DNA is TGCAGTGCGCTCGGGGCTAGCGGGAGGGTACGTTCCTACAATGAGCAGTTCTTC. It yields the protein CSALGASGRVRSYNEQFF.

Concerning this clonotype: A much larger clone lies a single base off, so this may be a read error. The V and J genes are TRBV6-5 and TRBJ2-7; 13 nucleotides agree with TRBD2. The germline CDR1 and CDR2 sequences are MNHEY and SVGAGI. The trim removed 8 bases at V and 9 bases at J, leaving 10 bases unmatched. The CDR3 has 14 residues. The CDR3 spells CASGFGTSGTGQYF. CDR3 DNA: TGTGCCAGCGGTTTCGGGACTAGCGGGACGGGGCAGTACTTC.

This clonotype showed up many times. The chain employs TRBV16 and TRBJ2-7; tentatively, D is TRBD1 or TRBD2 (5 bases each). Trimming stripped 1 base from V and 4 bases from J, with 5 bases between. CDR1 KGHSY and CDR2 FQNENV come from the germline V gene. This CDR3 contains 12 residues. CDR3 sequence reads: CASSQWGYEQYV. The CDR3 nucleotides are TGTGCCAGCAGCCAATGGGGGTACGAGCAGTACGTC.

This clonotype was observed many times. The chain is built from TRBV6-1 and TRBJ2-6; D is unresolved. The V gene lost 7 bases and the J gene lost 0 bases, with 10 bases spanning the gap. Germline loops: CDR1 MNHNS, CDR2 SASEGT. The CDR3 runs to 15 residues. Written as DNA, the CDR3 is TGTGCCAGCACTAGTCTCAGCTCTGGGGCCAACGTCCTGACTTTC. This codes for CASTSLSSGANVLTF.

The table lists this clonotype with many counts. The V call is TRBV29-1, the J call TRBJ1-2; perhaps TRBD1 as D (6 bases). The CDR3 extends over 13 amino acids. Germline V gives CDR1 SQVTM, CDR2 ANQGSEA. V lost 1 base and J lost 8, with 14 bases in between. CDR3 coding DNA: TGCAGCGTTGAAGCTGGGGGCGCGAGGGGCTACACCTTC. This encodes CSVEAGGARGYTF.

CDR3 loop: CSANSGDTEAFF. DNA for the CDR3: TGCAGTGCCAACTCAGGGGACACTGAAGCTTTCTTT. The chain is built from TRBV20-1 and TRBJ1-1, with D possibly TRBD1 on 6 matching bases. This CDR3 contains 12 residues. Germline CDR1 reads DFQATT; CDR2 reads SNEGSKA (reference sequence). V lost 6 bases to trimming and J lost 3 bases, with 11 bases between them.

This clonotype occurred many times. This chain uses TRBV5-1 with TRBJ2-5, with 10 positions matching TRBD1. The junction had 12 bases not matched to a gene; V was cut back by 0 bases and J by 7 bases. The germline V gene encodes CDR1 SGHRS and CDR2 YFSETQ. CDR3 size: 17 residues. CDR3 coding DNA: TGCGCCAGCAGCTTGGCACAAAAGACAGGGGGCAGGGGGACCCAGTACTTC. It codes for CASSLAQKTGGRGTQYF.

This clonotype was observed many times. The chain has TRBV7-2 and TRBJ2-4; TRBD2 is a possible D gene (5 bases). Trimming pared 6 bases from V and 6 bases from J, leaving 24 bases between. CDR1 SGHTA and CDR2 FQGNSA come from the germline V gene. The CDR3 runs 17 residues. The CDR3 DNA follows: TGTGCCAGCAGTCCCCTTGGGCGGGCCCAGGCAGGAAACATTCAGTACTTC. Translated: CASSPLGRAQAGNIQYF.